This is a list of T cell receptor beta chains from one sample in a study of blood T cell repertoires in COVID-19. The data were produced by immunoSEQ multiplex PCR, yet TCRdb's version contains in-frame clones alone and is incomplete. Of 200,000 to 250,000 clones in the sample, 70% to 90% were seen once. The sequenced sample was peripheral blood. Source of these receptors: a woman under 30 who had recovered from COVID-19. Each CDR3 is given with its conserved first and last residue. A D gene is named only where the DNA matches it firmly. The listing skips clone size in some rows; elsewhere it reads once, few, many or a size class.

clone_size	v_call	j_call	d_call	cdr3_aa	cdr3_nt
once	TRBV21-1	TRBJ1-4	NA	CASSRGQGNEKLFF	TGTGCCAGCAGCAGGGGACAGGGAAATGAAAAACTGTTTTTT
NA	TRBV11-2	TRBJ2-7	NA	CASSLEEFGGREQYF	TGTGCCAGCAGCTTAGAGGAGTTTGGGGGCCGTGAGCAGTACTTC
NA	TRBV5-4	TRBJ2-1	NA	CASRAGSERFSYNEQFF	TGTGCCAGCAGAGCCGGAAGCGAACGATTCTCCTACAATGAGCAGTTCTTC
few	TRBV6-5	TRBJ2-2	TRBD1	CASSSRQGGNTGELFF	TGTGCCAGCAGTTCTAGACAGGGGGGGAATACCGGGGAGCTGTTTTTT
once	TRBV19	TRBJ2-1	TRBD2	CASSMRVLGTSGNEQFF	TGTGCCAGTAGCATGAGGGTGTTGGGGACTAGCGGTAATGAGCAGTTCTTC
NA	TRBV9	TRBJ2-1	NA	CASSVWALDSRLNEQFF	TGTGCCAGCAGCGTTTGGGCTCTGGACTCCAGGTTGAATGAGCAGTTCTTC
NA	TRBV4-1	TRBJ1-5	NA	CASSQVPQSNQPQHF	TGCGCCAGCAGCCAAGTCCCCCAAAGCAATCAGCCCCAGCATTTT
NA	TRBV7-6	TRBJ2-1	NA	CASSSDRGYGQFF	TGTGCCAGCAGCTCTGATAGGGGCTATGGGCAGTTCTTC
NA	TRBV6-2/TRBV6-3	TRBJ2-2	TRBD1	CASSLSPGTGLEAGELFF	TGTGCCAGCAGCTTAAGTCCCGGGACAGGGCTGGAGGCCGGGGAGCTGTTTTTT
NA	TRBV18	TRBJ2-5	TRBD2	CASSPPGLARFGETQYF	TGTGCCAGCTCACCACCGGGACTAGCACGATTTGGAGAGACCCAGTACTTC
NA	TRBV27	TRBJ2-1	NA	CASSLVGSWYTEQFF	TGTGCCAGCAGTTTAGTAGGTAGCTGGTACACTGAGCAGTTCTTC
NA	TRBV7-9	TRBJ2-1	NA	CASSLGSAGGDSSYNEQFF	TGTGCCAGCAGCTTAGGGTCGGCAGGCGGGGACAGCTCCTACAATGAGCAGTTCTTC
few	TRBV10-3	TRBJ1-1	TRBD1	CAISDPGTGGREAFF	TGTGCCATCAGTGATCCCGGGACAGGGGGAAGAGAAGCTTTCTTT
NA	TRBV4-1	TRBJ2-5	NA	CASSQWSGETQETQYF	TGCGCCAGCAGCCAATGGAGCGGAGAGACTCAAGAGACCCAGTACTTC
NA	TRBV9	TRBJ1-6	TRBD1	CASSATGGAGSPLHF	TGTGCCAGCAGCGCGACAGGGGGCGCAGGGTCACCCCTCCACTTT
few	TRBV4-2	TRBJ2-7	TRBD2	CASSQEPSGSYEQYF	TGTGCCAGCAGCCAAGAACCTAGCGGCTCCTACGAGCAGTACTTC
few	TRBV5-1	TRBJ1-6	NA	CASSSGSANYNSPLHF	TGCGCCAGCAGCTCAGGGTCCGCAAACTATAATTCACCCCTCCACTTT
once	TRBV13	TRBJ2-1	TRBD2	CASSLGTWGGEGRNEQFF	TGTGCCAGCAGCTTAGGCACGTGGGGAGGGGAGGGTCGCAATGAGCAGTTCTTC
NA	TRBV19	TRBJ2-7	TRBD1	CASRSTTGVPFYEQYF	TGTGCCAGTAGAAGTACGACAGGGGTCCCCTTCTACGAGCAGTACTTC
NA	TRBV11-2	TRBJ1-1	TRBD1	CASSYTGGMNTEAFF	TGTGCCAGCAGCTACACAGGGGGCATGAACACTGAAGCTTTCTTT
few	TRBV4-1	TRBJ2-7	NA	CASSQAGVQYF	TGCGCCAGCAGCCAAGCGGGAGTGCAGTACTTC
once	TRBV30	TRBJ2-5	NA	CAWSVRGETQYF	TGTGCCTGGAGTGTACGGGGGGAGACCCAGTACTTC
NA	TRBV30	TRBJ1-4	NA	CAWSAGTTNEKLFF	TGTGCCTGGAGTGCAGGGACAACTAATGAAAAACTGTTTTTT
once	TRBV6-5	TRBJ1-2	TRBD1	CASSQDRGGFGYTF	TGTGCCAGCAGCCAGGACAGGGGGGGGTTTGGCTACACCTTC
NA	TRBV3-1/TRBV3-2	TRBJ2-5	NA	CASSPQNAGRGTQYF	TGTGCCAGCAGCCCCCAAAATGCGGGCCGGGGGACCCAGTACTTC
NA	TRBV19	TRBJ1-1	TRBD1	CASSPDRGFMWETEAFF	TGTGCCAGTAGCCCGGACAGGGGGTTCATGTGGGAGACTGAAGCTTTCTTT
NA	TRBV7-2	TRBJ2-7	NA	CASSLSREYEQYF	TGTGCCAGCAGCTTAAGCAGGGAATACGAGCAGTACTTC
NA	TRBV7-3	TRBJ2-1	TRBD2	CASSLTGGPGGEQFF	TGTGCCAGCAGCTTGACGGGAGGGCCCGGCGGTGAGCAGTTCTTC
once	TRBV3-1/TRBV3-2	TRBJ2-5	TRBD2	CASSQEVVTRGGETQYF	TGTGCCAGCAGCCAAGAAGTGGTGACCCGGGGGGGCGAGACCCAGTACTTC
NA	TRBV29-1	TRBJ1-5	NA	CSVEDGGASNQPQHF	TGCAGCGTTGAAGATGGAGGGGCTAGCAATCAGCCCCAGCATTTT
NA	TRBV14	TRBJ2-7	TRBD2	CASSHGIGRVNEQYF	TGTGCCAGCAGCCATGGCATCGGGAGGGTTAACGAGCAGTACTTC
NA	TRBV19	TRBJ2-1	TRBD2	CASSIAGLANEQFF	TGTGCCAGTAGTATTGCGGGACTAGCCAATGAGCAGTTCTTC
few	TRBV2	TRBJ1-1	NA	CASSELGAPPTNTEAFF	TGTGCCAGCAGTGAATTAGGGGCACCCCCCACGAACACTGAAGCTTTCTTT
NA	TRBV12-3/TRBV12-4	TRBJ2-1	NA	CASSFSSTEQFF	TGTGCCAGCAGTTTCTCTAGCACTGAGCAGTTCTTC
NA	TRBV19	TRBJ2-7	NA	CASSSGHAYEQYF	TGTGCCAGTAGTAGCGGGCACGCCTACGAGCAGTACTTC
NA	TRBV7-9	TRBJ2-7	NA	CASSPPTGSGSEQYF	TGTGCCAGCAGCCCCCCGACCGGGAGTGGATCCGAGCAGTACTTC
NA	TRBV7-6	TRBJ1-1	NA	CASSFEGERMNTEAFF	TGTGCCAGCAGCTTTGAGGGGGAACGAATGAACACTGAAGCTTTCTTT
NA	TRBV29-1	TRBJ2-5	NA	CSVGVGETQYF	TGCAGCGTCGGGGTGGGAGAGACCCAGTACTTC
few	TRBV19	TRBJ2-7	TRBD2	CASSTAGGSYEQYF	TGTGCCAGTAGCACAGCGGGAGGGTCCTACGAGCAGTACTTC
once	TRBV12-3/TRBV12-4	TRBJ1-2	TRBD1	CASRTGYDGYTF	TGTGCCAGCAGGACAGGGTACGATGGCTACACCTTC
few	TRBV6-1	TRBJ1-5	NA	CASSEGSGGQPQHF	TGTGCCAGCAGTGAAGGGAGTGGCGGACAGCCCCAGCATTTT
NA	TRBV7-2	TRBJ1-3	TRBD1	CASSPAGQTSGNTIYF	TGTGCCAGCAGCCCGGCGGGACAGACCTCTGGAAACACCATATATTTT
NA	TRBV20-1	TRBJ1-6	NA	CSASPQNSPLHF	TGCAGTGCTAGTCCCCAGAATTCACCCCTCCACTTT